This is a list of T cell receptor beta chains from one sample in a study of CD8+CD57+ T cells in acquired aplastic anemia. TCRdb re-derived calls from the reads in MiXCR, one entry per CDR3 protein. The sample contains 150,000 to 200,000 distinct CDR3 sequences, 35% to 55% of which appear only once. The sample comprised sorted CD4+, CD8+, or CD8+CD57+ T cells (not recorded which) from PBMCs. The source is a human donor in good health. CDR3s include the opening cysteine and the closing phenylalanine or tryptophan. A D gene is named only where the DNA matches it firmly. Clone size is stated in some rows and not others, as once, few, many or a class when expanded.

V	size	D	J	DNA	CDR3
TRBV29-1	many	TRBD1	TRBJ2-1	TGCAGCGGGGGGACAGGCCCCCTCGGTGAGCAGTTCTTC	CSGGTGPLGEQFF
TRBV24-1	many	-	TRBJ2-7	TGTGCCACCAGTGAGGGCAGGTACGAGCAGTACTTC	CATSEGRYEQYF
TRBV24-1	-	-	TRBJ2-5	TGTGCCACCAGTGATCGAGACGGGGGTGTCCAAGAGACCCAGTACTTC	CATSDRDGGVQETQYF
TRBV7-9	many	TRBD1	TRBJ1-1	TGTGCCAGCAGCCTACGACAGGGAGGCACTGAAGCTTTCTTT	CASSLRQGGTEAFF
TRBV7-3	-	-	TRBJ2-6	TGTGCCAGCAGCCAAGGAGGGGCCAACGTCCTGACTTTC	CASSQGGANVLTF
TRBV19	-	-	TRBJ1-4	TGTGCCAGCGCGAGGGAGGGGGTAGTGGAAAAACTGTTTTTT	CASAREGVVEKLFF
TRBV11-2	many	-	TRBJ2-7	TGTGCCAGCAGCTTGTATTCCTCCTCCTACGAGCAGTACTTC	CASSLYSSSYEQYF
TRBV29-1	-	-	TRBJ2-7	TGCAGCGTTGGTTCAGCCCGATCCTACGAGCAGTACTTC	CSVGSARSYEQYF
TRBV6-1	-	-	TRBJ2-3	TGTGCCAGCGGGGGGCGACCCTACAATGAGCAGTATTTT	CASGGRPYNEQYF
TRBV5-4	many	TRBD1	TRBJ2-3	TGTGCCAGCAGCTTGGCCCCCCCGGGACAGGGAATTACTACGCAGTATTTT	CASSLAPPGQGITTQYF
TRBV6-4	-	TRBD2	TRBJ2-1	TGTGCCAGCAGTGACTCAGGACTAGCGGGGCGTGAGCAGTTCTTC	CASSDSGLAGREQFF
TRBV9	-	-	TRBJ1-1	TGTGCCAGCAGCGTAGGGGGGGCGAACACTGAAGCTTTCTTT	CASSVGGANTEAFF
TRBV7-9	-	-	TRBJ2-7	TGTGCCAGCAGCGTGGAGTCCTACGAGCAGTACTTC	CASSVESYEQYF
TRBV20-1	-	-	TRBJ2-5	TGCAGTGCGGCGGACCAGCTGGAGACCCAGTACTTC	CSAADQLETQYF
TRBV10-3	few	-	TRBJ2-7	TGTGCCATCAGTGAGTCGCCTTCGGGAGAGCAGTACTTC	CAISESPSGEQYF
TRBV24-1	few	TRBD2	TRBJ2-3	TGTGCCACCAGTGAGCGTACTAGCGTTGCTACGCAGTATTTT	CATSERTSVATQYF
TRBV6-6	-	-	TRBJ1-4	TGTGCCAGCAGTTCCGCGGGGGGTCTGGCAAAACTGTTTTTT	CASSSAGGLAKLFF
TRBV7-2	few	-	TRBJ2-7	TGTGCCAGCAGCTCGCAGACGGGTTCCGCCTACGAGCAGTACTTC	CASSSQTGSAYEQYF
TRBV7-2	-	TRBD1	TRBJ1-1	TGTGCCAGCAGCTCAGACAGGGGGTCCGAAGCTTTCTTT	CASSSDRGSEAFF
TRBV29-1	many	TRBD2	TRBJ2-2	TGCAGCGTTGCGGCTAGCGGGAGGGCTAACGGGGAGCTGTTTTTT	CSVAASGRANGELFF
TRBV11-2	many	TRBD1	TRBJ2-4	TGTGCCAGCAGCCTATCCGGGACAGTAAAAAACATTCAGTACTTC	CASSLSGTVKNIQYF
TRBV28	-	-	TRBJ2-5	TGTGCCAGCAGTCTCCTCGACCTCCAAGAGACCCAGTACTTC	CASSLLDLQETQYF
TRBV6-1	many	TRBD1	TRBJ1-2	TGTGCCAGCAGCGGGACAGGGGACTATGGCTACACCTTC	CASSGTGDYGYTF
TRBV5-4	-	TRBD1	TRBJ1-1	TGTGCCAGCAGCTCGACAGGGTTGACTGAAGCTTTCTTT	CASSSTGLTEAFF
TRBV6-5	-	-	TRBJ2-7	TGTGCCAGCAGCCCCGAGGCTGGGGGCGCGTCCGAGCAGTACTTC	CASSPEAGGASEQYF
TRBV19	-	-	TRBJ1-1	TGTGCCAGTAGTAGAGGTTTCGGGGGGTGGATGAACACTGAAGCTTTCTTT	CASSRGFGGWMNTEAFF
TRBV20-1	-	-	TRBJ1-4	TGCAGTGCTAGAGCAGACGAAAAACTGTTTTTT	CSARADEKLFF
TRBV2	many	TRBD1	TRBJ2-7	TGTGCCAGCAGTGAAGCACCACGGGACAGGGCTCGGGACGAGCAGTACTTC	CASSEAPRDRARDEQYF
TRBV20-1	-	-	TRBJ1-1	TGCAGTGCTTTAGGAATGAACACTGAAGCTTTCTTT	CSALGMNTEAFF
TRBV5-6	many	TRBD2	TRBJ2-5	TGTGCCAGCAGCTTCGGCGGGGGGCACCAAGAGACCCAGTACTTC	CASSFGGGHQETQYF
TRBV30	few	-	TRBJ1-6	TGTGCCTGGGGGATTTGGACACCCCTCCACTTT	CAWGIWTPLHF
TRBV24-1	many	TRBD1	TRBJ1-4	TGTGCCACCAGTGTCGGGACAGGTCGTAATGAAAAACTGTTTTTT	CATSVGTGRNEKLFF
TRBV6-5	-	-	TRBJ1-1	TGTGCCAGCAGTTCCTCCTTGGGCACTGAAGCTTTCTTT	CASSSSLGTEAFF
TRBV11-1	few	-	TRBJ1-2	TGTGCCAGCAGCCGGAGTAGGGCGGCAAGCTATGGCTACACCTTC	CASSRSRAASYGYTF
TRBV24-1	-	-	TRBJ2-1	TGTGCCACCAGTGACTATCCCGGGGGCCCCGATGAGCAGTTCTTC	CATSDYPGGPDEQFF
TRBV10-3	-	TRBD1	TRBJ2-3	TGTGCCATCAGTGACCGTGACAGGGGGCGAGGAGATACGCAGTATTTT	CAISDRDRGRGDTQYF
TRBV2	-	-	TRBJ2-1	TGTGCCAGCAGTGAGGGAGGCGGATCGTTCTTC	CASSEGGGSFF
TRBV19	-	TRBD1	TRBJ2-7	TGTGCCAGTAGTATCAAGACAGGGGGCTACGAGCAGTACTTC	CASSIKTGGYEQYF
TRBV7-9	many	-	TRBJ1-4	TGTGCCAGCAGCCCGGGACGAGAGAATGAAAAACTGTTTTTT	CASSPGRENEKLFF
TRBV29-1	-	TRBD1	TRBJ1-1	TGCAGCGTTGGGGGACAGGGGGCCGGGGCTGAAGCTTTCTTT	CSVGGQGAGAEAFF
TRBV18	few	TRBD1	TRBJ1-6	TGTGCCAGCTCACCAAACGCGAGGGGACAGGGTTATTCACCCCTCCACTTT	CASSPNARGQGYSPLHF
TRBV13	many	-	TRBJ1-1	TGTGCCAGCAGCTTAGCGGGGAGGAACACTGAAGCTTTCTTT	CASSLAGRNTEAFF
TRBV5-5	-	-	TRBJ2-3	TGTGCCAGCAGCTTGATAACAGTAGCGGATACGCAGTATTTT	CASSLITVADTQYF
TRBV19	many	-	TRBJ2-6	TGTGCCAGTACCCCCCGTGGGGACTCTGGGGCCAACGTCCTGACTTTC	CASTPRGDSGANVLTF
TRBV24-1	few	-	TRBJ1-1	TGTGCTACCAAGGACGGGGCTGAAGCTTTCTTT	CATKDGAEAFF
TRBV12-3/TRBV12-4	-	-	TRBJ2-5	TGTGCCAGCAGTTTTGCTTCCCAGGGCCCCTACGAGACCCAGTACTTC	CASSFASQGPYETQYF
TRBV19	-	-	TRBJ1-4	TGTGCCAGTAGTACCTTGGGGCGGAGGGAAAAACTGTTTTTT	CASSTLGRREKLFF
TRBV6-1	-	TRBD1	TRBJ2-1	TGTGCCAGCAGTCGCAGGGGGAGCTCCTACAATGAGCAGTTCTTC	CASSRRGSSYNEQFF
TRBV12-3/TRBV12-4	many	TRBD2	TRBJ2-7	TGTGCCAGCAGTTTAGCGCAGGCTAGCGGGATGAACGAGCAGTACTTC	CASSLAQASGMNEQYF
TRBV6-1	many	-	TRBJ1-6	TGTGCCAGCAGTCGATATAATTCACCCCTCCACTTT	CASSRYNSPLHF